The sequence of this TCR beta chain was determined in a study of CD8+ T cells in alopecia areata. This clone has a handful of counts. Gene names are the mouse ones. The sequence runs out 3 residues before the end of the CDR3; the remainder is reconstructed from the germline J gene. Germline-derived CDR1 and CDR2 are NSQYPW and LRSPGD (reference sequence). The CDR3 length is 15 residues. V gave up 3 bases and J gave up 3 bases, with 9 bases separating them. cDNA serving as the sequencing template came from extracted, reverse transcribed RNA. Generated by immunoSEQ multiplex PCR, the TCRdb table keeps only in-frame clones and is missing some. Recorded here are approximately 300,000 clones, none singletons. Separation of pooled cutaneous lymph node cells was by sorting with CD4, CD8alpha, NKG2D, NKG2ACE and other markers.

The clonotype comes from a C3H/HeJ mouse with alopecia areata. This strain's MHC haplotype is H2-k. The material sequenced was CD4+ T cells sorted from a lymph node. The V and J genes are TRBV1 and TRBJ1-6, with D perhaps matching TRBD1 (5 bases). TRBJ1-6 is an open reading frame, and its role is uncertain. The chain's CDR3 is CTCSADSLYNSPLYF. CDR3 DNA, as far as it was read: TGCACCTGCAGTGCCGACAGTCTCTATAATTCGCCC.